These T cell receptor beta chains were read from a single sample in a study of blood T cell repertoires in COVID-19. Assay used: immunoSEQ multiplex PCR; TCRdb lists only in-frame clones, some missing. The sample holds about 270,000 clones, approximately 82% seen once. The specimen was peripheral blood. These receptors were obtained from a man at least 80 years old with acute or convalescent COVID-19. Both conserved end residues are part of each CDR3. A D gene is named only where the DNA matches it firmly. Not every row has a clone size; where given, it reads once, few, many or a size class.

v_gene: TRBV7-9; abundance: NA; j_gene: TRBJ2-1; d_gene: NA; CDR3nt: TGTGCCAGCAGTCCAGCGACTGGGGGGAATGAGCAGTTCTTC; CDR3aa: CASSPATGGNEQFF
v_gene: TRBV2; abundance: NA; j_gene: TRBJ2-7; d_gene: TRBD2; CDR3nt: TGTGCCAGCAGGGGGACTAGCGGGAAGGGCGGCGAGCAGTACTTC; CDR3aa: CASRGTSGKGGEQYF
v_gene: TRBV18; abundance: NA; j_gene: TRBJ2-3; d_gene: NA; CDR3nt: TGTGCCAGCTCACCCCCCGTGCGGGGCTTCACAGATACGCAGTATTTT; CDR3aa: CASSPPVRGFTDTQYF
v_gene: TRBV11-2; abundance: NA; j_gene: TRBJ2-1; d_gene: TRBD2; CDR3nt: TGTGCCAGCAGCTTAGTCCTGACTAGCGGGAGGGGCAATGAGCAGTTCTTC; CDR3aa: CASSLVLTSGRGNEQFF
v_gene: TRBV28; abundance: few; j_gene: TRBJ1-3; d_gene: NA; CDR3nt: TGTGCCAGCAGCAGCGGGGGGGCTGGAAACACCATATATTTT; CDR3aa: CASSSGGAGNTIYF
v_gene: TRBV24-1; abundance: NA; j_gene: TRBJ2-5; d_gene: NA; CDR3nt: TGTGCCACCAGAGATGGACAAAGGGGGGAGACCCAGTACTTC; CDR3aa: CATRDGQRGETQYF
v_gene: TRBV9; abundance: NA; j_gene: TRBJ2-3; d_gene: TRBD2; CDR3nt: TGTGCCAGCAGCCGACGGGGGGGAAACACAGATACGCAGTATTTT; CDR3aa: CASSRRGGNTDTQYF
v_gene: TRBV7-9; abundance: NA; j_gene: TRBJ2-2; d_gene: NA; CDR3nt: TGTGCCAGCAGCTTCTGGGGACAGAACACCGGGGAGCTGTTTTTT; CDR3aa: CASSFWGQNTGELFF
v_gene: TRBV6-5; abundance: NA; j_gene: TRBJ2-7; d_gene: NA; CDR3nt: TGTGCCAGCGGCCGCGGGTCGTCCTACGAGCAGTACTTC; CDR3aa: CASGRGSSYEQYF
v_gene: TRBV9; abundance: NA; j_gene: TRBJ2-5; d_gene: NA; CDR3nt: TGTGCCAGCAGCCCCGAGGGCAAGGCAGGAGAGACCCAGTACTTC; CDR3aa: CASSPEGKAGETQYF
v_gene: TRBV27; abundance: NA; j_gene: TRBJ2-7; d_gene: NA; CDR3nt: TGTGCCAGCAGTTTATTGGCAGGTGGGAGCTCCTACGAGCAGTACTTC; CDR3aa: CASSLLAGGSSYEQYF
v_gene: TRBV10-3; abundance: NA; j_gene: TRBJ2-7; d_gene: TRBD2; CDR3nt: TGTGCCATCACTCTAGCGGGAGGGAGGGAGCAGTACTTC; CDR3aa: CAITLAGGREQYF
v_gene: TRBV19; abundance: few; j_gene: TRBJ1-5; d_gene: NA; CDR3nt: TGTGCCAGCTCCAGACAGAACAATCAGCCCCAGCATTTT; CDR3aa: CASSRQNNQPQHF
v_gene: TRBV5-6; abundance: NA; j_gene: TRBJ2-6; d_gene: NA; CDR3nt: TGTGCCAGCAGCCGCGGGGACTCTGGGGCCAACGTCCTGACTTTC; CDR3aa: CASSRGDSGANVLTF
v_gene: TRBV10-3; abundance: NA; j_gene: TRBJ1-6; d_gene: TRBD1; CDR3nt: TGTGCCATCAGTCAGACAGGGTATAATTCACCCCTCCACTTT; CDR3aa: CAISQTGYNSPLHF